This T cell receptor beta chain was profiled in a study of neurological immune-mediated disorders. Broader study findings: None of the CDR3 amino acid sequences found in expanded clones was shared across subjects. This suggests that the TCR-beta repertoires were private in all groups. The greatest TCR clonal expansion appeared in HTLV-1-associated myelopathy and the smallest, falling below healthy controls, in multiple sclerosis.

The team produced cDNA through 5'RACE using 10-nucleotide random UMIs. From 15-18 subjects, every sequencing run obtained over 160 million TCR-beta sequences. TCRdb reanalysed the 5' RACE reads using MiXCR and keeps one entry per CDR3 protein. The profile shows around 49,000 distinct CDR3 sequences, about 13% of them singletons. There are many counts of this clonotype. Its cognate antigen is unknown. Time point specified: longitudinal time-point 3. V lost 2 bases and J 3 bases, leaving 14 bases between the germline ends. The CDR3 runs 15 residues. Germline V gene lookup returns CDR1 MNHNY and CDR2 SVGAGI (reference sequence).

The receptor's source is a male donor with HTLV-1-associated myelopathy (HAM/TSP). The V gene is TRBV6-6, the J gene TRBJ2-7; D is unresolved. Material for sequencing was PBMCs. In DNA, the CDR3 is TGTGCCAGCAGTTACGTTTCTGGGCCAAACTACGAGCAGTACTTC. Amino acid sequence: CASSYVSGPNYEQYF.